These T cell receptor beta chains were read from a single sample in a study of cytotoxic CD8 clonotypes in ibrutinib-treated CLL. Measured with immunoSEQ multiplex PCR; TCRdb has only the in-frame clones, and not every one. The sample lists about 140,000 clones, roughly 76% occurring once. The sample in question was PBMCs, obtained after 24 months of ibrutinib treatment. The receptor source for this set is a human donor with chronic lymphocytic leukemia. The CDR3 runs from the conserved cysteine through the conserved F or W. Fields, in order: D gene, clone size, J gene, V gene, CDR3 DNA, CDR3 protein. D genes are given only for firm matches. Clone size appears in some rows only: once, few, many, or a class for an expanded clone.

D: .; size: .; J: TRBJ1-2; V: TRBV4-3; DNA: TGCGCCAGCAGCCAACCGGGTGTCGACTATGGCTACACCTTC; CDR3: CASSQPGVDYGYTF
D: .; size: once; J: TRBJ1-1; V: TRBV7-3; DNA: TGTGCCAGCAGCACTAGAGGACTGCGGGAAGCTTTCTTT; CDR3: CASSTRGLREAFF
D: .; size: .; J: TRBJ2-5; V: TRBV10-3; DNA: TGTGCCATCAGTGTGGGGGGGGCGGCAGAGACCCAGTACTTC; CDR3: CAISVGGAAETQYF
D: TRBD1; size: .; J: TRBJ1-2; V: TRBV28; DNA: TGTGCCAGCAGTTTGGGAGGGGGCTGGGGCTACACCTTC; CDR3: CASSLGGGWGYTF
D: TRBD2; size: .; J: TRBJ2-3; V: TRBV18; DNA: TGTGCCAGCTCACTACGGACGAGCGGGGACCTAAACACAGATACGCAGTATTTT; CDR3: CASSLRTSGDLNTDTQYF
D: .; size: .; J: TRBJ2-1; V: TRBV5-4; DNA: TGTGCCAGCAGCACCCCTCTCGGGGATGAGCAGTTCTTC; CDR3: CASSTPLGDEQFF
D: .; size: .; J: TRBJ1-1; V: TRBV6-4; DNA: TGTGCCAGCAGTGAAACGGCTCGGGACCCGAGGGGCACTGAAGCTTTCTTT; CDR3: CASSETARDPRGTEAFF
D: .; size: .; J: TRBJ1-2; V: TRBV4-3; DNA: TGCGCCAGCAACCAAGATGGCGGCAGCCCTTTGGGGGGCTACACCTTC; CDR3: CASNQDGGSPLGGYTF
D: .; size: .; J: TRBJ1-4; V: TRBV7-2; DNA: TGTGCCAGCAGCCCCCGCAGGGCCAGGGATGAAAAACTGTTTTTT; CDR3: CASSPRRARDEKLFF
D: .; size: .; J: TRBJ2-7; V: TRBV11-2; DNA: TGTGCCAGCAGCTTAGACGGGCACTCCTACGAGCAGTACTTC; CDR3: CASSLDGHSYEQYF
D: TRBD1; size: .; J: TRBJ2-6; V: TRBV7-7; DNA: TGTGCCAGCAGCCCGACAGGGGGTGGGACTGGGGCCAACGTCCTGACTTTC; CDR3: CASSPTGGGTGANVLTF
D: .; size: .; J: TRBJ2-7; V: TRBV4-2; DNA: TGTGCCAGCAGCCAAGAGGGCGGGGACCACTCCTACGAGCAGTACTTC; CDR3: CASSQEGGDHSYEQYF
D: .; size: .; J: TRBJ1-4; V: TRBV2; DNA: TGTGCCAGCACCAGGACAGACGCTGAAAAACTGTTTTTT; CDR3: CASTRTDAEKLFF
D: .; size: .; J: TRBJ1-1; V: TRBV5-4; DNA: TGTGCCAGCACCAGCCCCCGACGGCCGAACACTGAAGCTTTCTTT; CDR3: CASTSPRRPNTEAFF
D: .; size: .; J: TRBJ2-7; V: TRBV6-5; DNA: TGTGCCAGCAGTTACTCCCCCGGGGGATACGAGCAGTACTTC; CDR3: CASSYSPGGYEQYF
D: TRBD2; size: .; J: TRBJ2-1; V: TRBV7-6; DNA: TGTGCCAGCAGCTTGGGACTAGCGGGCTCCTACAATGAGCAGTTCTTC; CDR3: CASSLGLAGSYNEQFF
D: .; size: few; J: TRBJ1-1; V: TRBV28; DNA: TGTGCCAGCCCCGGGGGGGGGACCCTGAACACTGAAGCTTTCTTT; CDR3: CASPGGGTLNTEAFF
D: .; size: .; J: TRBJ1-1; V: TRBV5-6; DNA: TGTGCCAGCAGCTTGGGTGCGACCCGGGAAGCTTTCTTT; CDR3: CASSLGATREAFF
D: .; size: .; J: TRBJ1-1; V: TRBV29-1; DNA: TGCAGCGTTACTAGGATGAACACTGAAGCTTTCTTT; CDR3: CSVTRMNTEAFF
D: TRBD1; size: .; J: TRBJ1-2; V: TRBV19; DNA: TGTGCCAGTAGTAGGGACAGGGCATCATATGGCTACACCTTC; CDR3: CASSRDRASYGYTF
D: .; size: .; J: TRBJ2-1; V: TRBV19; DNA: TGTGCCAGTAGTCCACAGTACGGTGAGCAGTTCTTC; CDR3: CASSPQYGEQFF
D: .; size: once; J: TRBJ2-7; V: TRBV28; DNA: TGTGCCAGCAGTGACCACCTGGGCGTCTCCTACGAGCAGTACTTC; CDR3: CASSDHLGVSYEQYF
D: .; size: .; J: TRBJ2-7; V: TRBV9; DNA: TGTGCCAGCAGCGTAGGGCCGGGACACTTCTACGAGCAGTACTTC; CDR3: CASSVGPGHFYEQYF
D: .; size: .; J: TRBJ1-4; V: TRBV7-3; DNA: TGTGCCAGCAGCTTAACAGGAACGAAGAATGAAAAACTGTTTTTT; CDR3: CASSLTGTKNEKLFF
D: .; size: few; J: TRBJ2-5; V: TRBV28; DNA: TGTGCCAGCAGTTTATGGGGGCGCGGGGAGACCCAGTACTTC; CDR3: CASSLWGRGETQYF
D: .; size: .; J: TRBJ1-5; V: TRBV2; DNA: TGTGCCAGCAGTGAGGCCAACTTCAATCAGCCCCAGCATTTT; CDR3: CASSEANFNQPQHF
D: .; size: .; J: TRBJ2-2; V: TRBV7-9; DNA: TGTGCCAGCAGCTTAGGAGGGGGACGGGAGCTGTTTTTT; CDR3: CASSLGGGRELFF
D: .; size: .; J: TRBJ2-1; V: TRBV30; DNA: TGTGCCTGGAGTGTACGGGAAGTGGGGTTCTTC; CDR3: CAWSVREVGFF
D: TRBD1; size: .; J: TRBJ2-7; V: TRBV18; DNA: TGTGCCAGCTCACCGACAGGGGGGCTCGAGCAGTACTTC; CDR3: CASSPTGGLEQYF
D: .; size: .; J: TRBJ1-1; V: TRBV6-5; DNA: TGTGCCAGCAGCGCCAGGGGTCGCGGGAACACTGAAGCTTTCTTT; CDR3: CASSARGRGNTEAFF
D: TRBD2; size: .; J: TRBJ2-3; V: TRBV7-3; DNA: TGTGCCAGCAGCTCAGCCCCACCCAGCGGGAGGGCCAACGATACGCAGTATTTT; CDR3: CASSSAPPSGRANDTQYF
D: .; size: .; J: TRBJ1-1; V: TRBV7-9; DNA: TGTGCCAGCACCATAGGGGCTGAAGCTTTCTTT; CDR3: CASTIGAEAFF
D: .; size: .; J: TRBJ1-4; V: TRBV9; DNA: TGTGCCAGCAGCGTAGGGCAGGAGGCAACTAATGAAAAACTGTTTTTT; CDR3: CASSVGQEATNEKLFF
D: .; size: .; J: TRBJ2-5; V: TRBV18; DNA: TGTGCCAGCTCACCACGAACCAAAGAGACCCAGTACTTC; CDR3: CASSPRTKETQYF
D: .; size: .; J: TRBJ2-6; V: TRBV7-2; DNA: TGTGCCAGCAGCCGAGGCCTCGGACGGAACTCTGGGGCCAACGTCCTGACTTTC; CDR3: CASSRGLGRNSGANVLTF
D: .; size: .; J: TRBJ1-4; V: TRBV5-1; DNA: TGCGCCAGCAGCTTAGAACCGGGGGCCGGAGGGGAAAAACTGTTTTTT; CDR3: CASSLEPGAGGEKLFF
D: .; size: .; J: TRBJ2-4; V: TRBV7-9; DNA: TGTGCCAGCAGCTCAATTGGGAGTCCCATGGGCAAAAACATTCAGTACTTC; CDR3: CASSSIGSPMGKNIQYF
D: .; size: .; J: TRBJ1-2; V: TRBV6-5; DNA: TGTGCCAGCACCCGGGGGGACGGCTACACCTTC; CDR3: CASTRGDGYTF
D: .; size: .; J: TRBJ2-1; V: TRBV5-1; DNA: TGCGCCAGCAGCCCCCCGGGGTCGGAGTTCTTC; CDR3: CASSPPGSEFF
D: .; size: .; J: TRBJ2-3; V: TRBV5-1; DNA: TGCGCCAGCAGCTTGGTCGGTGCAGATACGCAGTATTTT; CDR3: CASSLVGADTQYF
D: .; size: .; J: TRBJ1-4; V: TRBV18; DNA: TGTGCCAGCCTAGGGGGAACAACTAATGAAAAACTGTTTTTT; CDR3: CASLGGTTNEKLFF
D: .; size: .; J: TRBJ2-2; V: TRBV4-1; DNA: TGCGCCAGCAGCCCCCAACGGGGCACCGGGGAGCTGTTTTTT; CDR3: CASSPQRGTGELFF
D: .; size: .; J: TRBJ1-5; V: TRBV28; DNA: TGTGCCAGCAGTTTATCAGGCCAGCCCCAGCATTTT; CDR3: CASSLSGQPQHF
D: .; size: .; J: TRBJ2-1; V: TRBV28; DNA: TGTGCCAGCAGACCAACCGGGAGAGGGGCCCATGAGCAGTTCTTC; CDR3: CASRPTGRGAHEQFF
D: .; size: many; J: TRBJ2-2; V: TRBV30; DNA: TGTGCCTGGAGAGACGGGACGGCCACCGGGGAGCTGTTTTTT; CDR3: CAWRDGTATGELFF
D: .; size: .; J: TRBJ2-5; V: TRBV9; DNA: TGTGCCAGCAGCGTAGACCCTATTGAGGGGACCCAGTACTTC; CDR3: CASSVDPIEGTQYF